This TCR beta chain was recovered during a study of blood T cells in healthy people across ages. The CDR3 sequence is 14 residues long. Germline assignment: CDR1 DFQATT and CDR2 SNEGSKA (reference sequence). Trimming left V 4 bases short and J 2 bases short, with 12 bases between. No fewer than 5.5 micrograms of total RNA were isolated from every sample. Next came a second PCR, run for roughly 6 to 11 cycles, which used a sample-barcoded 5' primer along with a J-beta primer mix. Each cDNA molecule received a tag from a template-switch adaptor that had 12 random nucleotides. From the 5' RACE reads, TCRdb called clonotypes with MiXCR, one entry per CDR3 protein. The sample lists hundreds of thousands of distinct CDR3 sequences, roughly 60% occurring once. This clonotype turned up a few times.

The chain recombines TRBV20-1 with TRBJ1-5; D unresolved. This clonotype originated in a young man in good health. Sequenced input: blood. The CDR3 nucleotides read TGCAGTGCTACCCTTGATGGACGCAATCAGCCCCAGCATTTT. This gives the protein CSATLDGRNQPQHF.